This is a list of T cell receptor beta chains from one sample in a study of blood T cell repertoires in COVID-19. The table came from immunoSEQ multiplex PCR; TCRdb's copy has only in-frame clones and leaves some out. The repertoire holds 150,000 to 190,000 clones, with around 83% as singletons. Source material: peripheral blood. The receptor set was obtained from a woman aged 50 to 65 with acute or convalescent COVID-19. The CDR3 runs from the conserved cysteine through the conserved F or W. The D gene is left open where the match is weak. Expanded clones get a size class; other rows say once, few or many, or leave the size out.

size: once; D: TRBD1; J: TRBJ2-7; V: TRBV4-3; DNA: TGCGCCAGCAGCCCAGCGGGACAGGGGAGCCCTTACGAGCAGTACTTC; CDR3: CASSPAGQGSPYEQYF
size: -; D: TRBD1; J: TRBJ1-2; V: TRBV27; DNA: TGTGCCAGCAGTTGGAACGCACAGGGGGGGTATGGCTACACCTTC; CDR3: CASSWNAQGGYGYTF
size: -; D: -; J: TRBJ2-7; V: TRBV19; DNA: TGTGCCAGTAGTATTATCTCCTCCTCCTACGAGCAGTACTTC; CDR3: CASSIISSSYEQYF
size: -; D: -; J: TRBJ1-3; V: TRBV6-5; DNA: TGTGCCAGCAGTTACGGCACGGCTAGCTCTGGAAACACCATATATTTT; CDR3: CASSYGTASSGNTIYF
size: -; D: -; J: TRBJ1-5; V: TRBV28; DNA: TGTGCCAGCGGGGCAGAATCTCAGCCCCAGCATTTT; CDR3: CASGAESQPQHF
size: -; D: TRBD2; J: TRBJ2-1; V: TRBV19; DNA: TGTGCCAGTCTAGGTTCAGGCCCTAAGCGGGGGCAGTTCTTC; CDR3: CASLGSGPKRGQFF
size: -; D: TRBD1; J: TRBJ2-3; V: TRBV4-3; DNA: TGCGCCAGCAGCCGTAGGGGGCTGACCACAGATACGCAGTATTTT; CDR3: CASSRRGLTTDTQYF
size: -; D: -; J: TRBJ1-5; V: TRBV11-2; DNA: TGTGCCAGTACGAGGACTCAGGGAGGCAGCAATCAGCCCCAGCATTTT; CDR3: CASTRTQGGSNQPQHF
size: -; D: TRBD1; J: TRBJ2-5; V: TRBV19; DNA: TGTGCCACCGTGGACAGGAGTAAAGAGACCCAGTACTTC; CDR3: CATVDRSKETQYF
size: -; D: TRBD2; J: TRBJ2-1; V: TRBV2; DNA: TGTGCCAGCATAGCGGGGGGATTCGTTAACGACAATGAGCAGTTCTTC; CDR3: CASIAGGFVNDNEQFF
size: -; D: -; J: TRBJ1-2; V: TRBV12-3/TRBV12-4; DNA: TGTGCCAGCAGTTTAGGTTTAGGCTACACCTTC; CDR3: CASSLGLGYTF
size: -; D: -; J: TRBJ2-7; V: TRBV30; DNA: TGTGCCTGGAGATATTCCTACGAGCAGTACTTC; CDR3: CAWRYSYEQYF
size: -; D: -; J: TRBJ2-2; V: TRBV7-2; DNA: TGTGCCAGCAGCTTAGGGCTCCACAACACCGGGGAGCTGTTTTTT; CDR3: CASSLGLHNTGELFF
size: -; D: -; J: TRBJ2-6; V: TRBV27; DNA: TGTGCCAGCAGGGCAGCTGGGGCCAACGTCCTGACTTTC; CDR3: CASRAAGANVLTF
size: -; D: TRBD1; J: TRBJ2-1; V: TRBV5-1; DNA: TGCGCCAGCAGCTCGCGACAGGGGGCCCTATACAATGAGCAGTTCTTC; CDR3: CASSSRQGALYNEQFF
size: -; D: TRBD2; J: TRBJ2-2; V: TRBV4-3; DNA: TGCGCCAGCAGCCAAGAGGTTAGCGGGAGGATTAACACCGGGGAGCTGTTTTTT; CDR3: CASSQEVSGRINTGELFF
size: -; D: TRBD2; J: TRBJ2-7; V: TRBV28; DNA: TGTGCCAGCAGTCCCCTAGCGGTGGCCTACGAGCAGTACTTC; CDR3: CASSPLAVAYEQYF
size: -; D: -; J: TRBJ1-3; V: TRBV4-2; DNA: TGTGCCAGCAGCCAACAGGGATCTGGAAACACCATATATTTT; CDR3: CASSQQGSGNTIYF
size: -; D: TRBD2; J: TRBJ2-7; V: TRBV6-5; DNA: TGTGCCAGCAGTAACCGGGGGGGCCTCTACGAGCAGTACTTC; CDR3: CASSNRGGLYEQYF
size: -; D: TRBD2; J: TRBJ2-3; V: TRBV3-1/TRBV3-2; DNA: TGTGCCAGCAGGCGACTAGCGGGAGGGGGAGATACGCAGTATTTT; CDR3: CASRRLAGGGDTQYF
size: -; D: -; J: TRBJ2-1; V: TRBV7-3; DNA: TGTGCCAGCAGCTGGGAGTTGGGGGAGCAGTTCTTC; CDR3: CASSWELGEQFF
size: -; D: TRBD1; J: TRBJ1-5; V: TRBV7-9; DNA: TGTGCCAGCAGCGGCCAGGGGGCGAGAATAAATCAGCCCCAGCATTTT; CDR3: CASSGQGARINQPQHF
size: -; D: -; J: TRBJ2-7; V: TRBV11-1; DNA: TGTGCCAGCAGCCGCCCGGGACATATCTACGAGCAGTACTTC; CDR3: CASSRPGHIYEQYF
size: -; D: TRBD1; J: TRBJ1-3; V: TRBV18; DNA: TGTGCCAGCTCAGGACAGGATTCTGGAAACACCATATATTTT; CDR3: CASSGQDSGNTIYF
size: -; D: TRBD2; J: TRBJ2-7; V: TRBV28; DNA: TGTGCCAGCAAAGCGGGAGGAATCTACGAGCAGTACTTC; CDR3: CASKAGGIYEQYF
size: -; D: TRBD2; J: TRBJ2-7; V: TRBV10-3; DNA: TGTGCCATCAGTCAGAGCGGGAGCTCCTACGAGCAGTACTTC; CDR3: CAISQSGSSYEQYF
size: -; D: -; J: TRBJ1-1; V: TRBV29-1; DNA: TGCAGCGTAAGGCAGGGGCGAAGCACTGAAGCTTTCTTT; CDR3: CSVRQGRSTEAFF
size: few; D: -; J: TRBJ2-7; V: TRBV4-3; DNA: TGCGCCAGCAGCCAAGATAGGGGCTCCGCGGTCTACGAGCAGTACTTC; CDR3: CASSQDRGSAVYEQYF